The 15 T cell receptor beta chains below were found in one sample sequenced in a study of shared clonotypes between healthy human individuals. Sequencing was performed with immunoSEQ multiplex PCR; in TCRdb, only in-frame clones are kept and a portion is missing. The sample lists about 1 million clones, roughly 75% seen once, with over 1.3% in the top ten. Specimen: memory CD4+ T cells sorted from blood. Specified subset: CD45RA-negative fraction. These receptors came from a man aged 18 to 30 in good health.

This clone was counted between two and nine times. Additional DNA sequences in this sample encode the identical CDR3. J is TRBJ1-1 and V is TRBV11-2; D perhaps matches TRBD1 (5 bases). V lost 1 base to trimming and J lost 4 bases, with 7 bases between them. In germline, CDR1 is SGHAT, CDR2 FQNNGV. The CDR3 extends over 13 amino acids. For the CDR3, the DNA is TGTGCCAGCAGCTTAGCAGGGACCACTGAAGCTTTCTTT. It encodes CASSLAGTTEAFF. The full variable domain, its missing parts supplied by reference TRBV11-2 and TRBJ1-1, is EAGVAQSPRYKIIEKRQSVAFWCNPISGHATLYWYQQILGQGPKLLIQFQNNGVVDDSQLPKDRFSAERLKGVDSTLKIQPAKLEDSAVYLCASSLAGTTEAFFGQGTRLTVV.

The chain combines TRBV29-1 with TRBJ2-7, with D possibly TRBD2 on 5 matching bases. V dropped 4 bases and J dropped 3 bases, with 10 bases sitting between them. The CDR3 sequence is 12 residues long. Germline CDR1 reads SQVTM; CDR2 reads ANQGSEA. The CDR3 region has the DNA TGCAGCGTTGGGACTTACTTCTACGAGCAGTACTTC. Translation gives CSVGTYFYEQYF.

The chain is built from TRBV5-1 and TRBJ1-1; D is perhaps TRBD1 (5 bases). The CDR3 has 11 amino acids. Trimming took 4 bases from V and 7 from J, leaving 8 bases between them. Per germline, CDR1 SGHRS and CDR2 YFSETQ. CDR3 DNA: TGCGCCAGCAGCCCGGGGGGTGAAGCTTTCTTT. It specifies CASSPGGEAFF.

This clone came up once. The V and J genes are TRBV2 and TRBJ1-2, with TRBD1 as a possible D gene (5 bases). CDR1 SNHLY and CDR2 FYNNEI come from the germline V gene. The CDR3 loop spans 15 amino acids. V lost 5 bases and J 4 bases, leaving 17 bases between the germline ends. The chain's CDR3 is CASSSPPGDSYGYTF. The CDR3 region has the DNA TGTGCCAGCAGTTCCCCTCCGGGGGATAGCTATGGCTACACCTTC.

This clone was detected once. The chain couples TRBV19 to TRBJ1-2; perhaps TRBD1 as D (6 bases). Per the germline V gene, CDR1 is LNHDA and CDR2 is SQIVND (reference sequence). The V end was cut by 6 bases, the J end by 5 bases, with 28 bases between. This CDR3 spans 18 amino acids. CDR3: CASRPDWADRRKMYGYTF. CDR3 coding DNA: TGTGCCAGTAGACCAGACTGGGCCGACAGGCGCAAAATGTATGGCTACACCTTC. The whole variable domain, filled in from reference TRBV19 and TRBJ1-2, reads DGGITQSPKYLFRKEGQNVTLSCEQNLNHDAMYWYRQDPGQGLRLIYYSQIVNDFQKGDIAEGYSVSREKKESFPLTVTSAQKNPTAFYLCASRPDWADRRKMYGYTFGSGTRLTVV.

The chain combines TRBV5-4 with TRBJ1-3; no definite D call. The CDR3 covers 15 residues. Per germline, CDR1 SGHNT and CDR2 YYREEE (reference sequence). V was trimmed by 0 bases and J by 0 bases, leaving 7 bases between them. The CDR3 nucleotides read TGTGCCAGCAGCTTGGGGCCGACCTCTGGAAACACCATATATTTT. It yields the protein CASSLGPTSGNTIYF. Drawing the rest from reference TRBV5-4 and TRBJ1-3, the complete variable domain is ETGVTQSPTHLIKTRGQQVTLRCSSQSGHNTVSWYQQALGQGPQFIFQYYREEENGRGNFPPRFSGLQFPNYSSELNVNALELDDSALYLCASSLGPTSGNTIYFGEGSWLTVV.

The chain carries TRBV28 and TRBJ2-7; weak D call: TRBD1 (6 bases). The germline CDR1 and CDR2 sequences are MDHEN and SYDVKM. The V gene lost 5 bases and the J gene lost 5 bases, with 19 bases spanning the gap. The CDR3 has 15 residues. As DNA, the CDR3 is TGTGCCAGCAGTCCCAACAGGGTCACTGGGAACGAGCAGTACTTC. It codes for CASSPNRVTGNEQYF.

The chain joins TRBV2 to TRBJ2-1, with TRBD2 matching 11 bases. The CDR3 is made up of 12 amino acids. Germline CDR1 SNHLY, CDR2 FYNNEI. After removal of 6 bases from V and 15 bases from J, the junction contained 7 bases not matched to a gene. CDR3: CASRLAGGLPFF. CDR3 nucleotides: TGTGCCAGCAGATTAGCGGGAGGGCTTCCGTTCTTC. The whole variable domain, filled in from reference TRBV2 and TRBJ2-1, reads EPEVTQTPSHQVTQMGQEVILRCVPISNHLYFYWYRQILGQKVEFLVSFYNNEISEKSEIFDDQFSVERPDGSNFTLKIRSTKLEDSAMYFCASRLAGGLPFFGPGTRLTVL.

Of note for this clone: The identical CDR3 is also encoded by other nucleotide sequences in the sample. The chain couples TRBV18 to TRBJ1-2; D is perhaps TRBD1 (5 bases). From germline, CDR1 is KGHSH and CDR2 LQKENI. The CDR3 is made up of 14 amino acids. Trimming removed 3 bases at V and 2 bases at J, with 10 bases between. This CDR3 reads CASSPGGGNYGYTF. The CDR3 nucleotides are TGTGCCAGCTCACCCGGGGGAGGGAACTATGGCTACACCTTC.

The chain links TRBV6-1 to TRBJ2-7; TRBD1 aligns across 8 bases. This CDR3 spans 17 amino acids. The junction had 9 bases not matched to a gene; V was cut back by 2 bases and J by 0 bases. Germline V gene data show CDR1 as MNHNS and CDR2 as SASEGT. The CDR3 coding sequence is TGTGCCAGCAGTGAACTTCCCGGACAGGGATACTCCTACGAGCAGTACTTC. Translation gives CASSELPGQGYSYEQYF.

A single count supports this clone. CDR3 loop: CASTQAGGLGEQYF. The CDR3 nucleotides read TGTGCCAGCACCCAAGCGGGAGGCCTGGGGGAGCAGTACTTC. This chain connects TRBV6-1 to TRBJ2-7, with TRBD2 identical over 9 bases. In germline, CDR1 is MNHNS, CDR2 SASEGT. The CDR3 has 14 residues. V lost 7 bases, J lost 7 bases, and 11 bases stayed unmatched.

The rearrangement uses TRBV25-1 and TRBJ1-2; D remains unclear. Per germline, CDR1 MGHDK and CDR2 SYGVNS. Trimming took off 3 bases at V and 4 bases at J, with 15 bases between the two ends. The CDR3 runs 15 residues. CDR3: CASSDSTVRSYGYTF. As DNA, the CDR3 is TGTGCCAGCAGTGACTCCACAGTCCGATCCTATGGCTACACCTTC.

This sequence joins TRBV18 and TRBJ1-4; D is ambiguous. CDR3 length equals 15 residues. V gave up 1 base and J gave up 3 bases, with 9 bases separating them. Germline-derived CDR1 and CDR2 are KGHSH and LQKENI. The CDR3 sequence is CASSPLGFANEKLFF. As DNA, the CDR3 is TGTGCCAGCTCACCACTTGGATTCGCTAATGAAAAACTGTTTTTT.

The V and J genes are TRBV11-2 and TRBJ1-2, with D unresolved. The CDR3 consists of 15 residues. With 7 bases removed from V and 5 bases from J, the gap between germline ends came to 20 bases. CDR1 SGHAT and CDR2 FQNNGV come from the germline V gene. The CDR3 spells CASTNTALFGYGYTF. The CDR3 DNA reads TGTGCCAGCACCAACACCGCCCTCTTCGGATATGGCTACACCTTC.

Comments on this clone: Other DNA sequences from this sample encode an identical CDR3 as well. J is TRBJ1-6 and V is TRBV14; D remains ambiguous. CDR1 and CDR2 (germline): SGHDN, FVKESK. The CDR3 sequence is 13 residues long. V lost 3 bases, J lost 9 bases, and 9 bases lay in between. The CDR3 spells CASSQVPGSPLHF. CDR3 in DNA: TGTGCCAGCAGCCAGGTTCCGGGTTCACCCCTCCACTTT.